These 21 T cell receptor beta chains originate from one sample sequenced in a study of T-cell memory formation after mild COVID-19. TCRdb itself ran the 5' RACE reads through MiXCR, one entry per CDR3 protein. Here the sample spans 400,000 to 450,000 distinct CDR3 sequences, more than 15% being singletons. The sequencing sample was made of PBMCs or a T cell subset sorted from them (not recorded which). Every receptor here comes from a man aged 18-30 years who had mild COVID-19 (a few samples of this study predate the infection). Cell type and time point are not known.

This clonotype was picked up many times. V gene TRBV5-1 combines with J gene TRBJ1-5; D call uncertain. Per germline, CDR1 SGHRS and CDR2 YFSETQ. The CDR3 loop spans 13 amino acids. The V end was cut by 3 bases, the J end by 2 bases, with 6 bases between. CDR3 bases: TGCGCCAGCAGCTCCTCCGGCAATCAGCCCCAGCATTTT. It encodes CASSSSGNQPQHF.

The V gene is TRBV7-2, the J gene TRBJ1-5, with D unclear. CDR1 and CDR2 from the germline V gene are SGHTA and FQGNSA. The CDR3 contains 13 residues. V was trimmed by 6 bases and J by 0 bases, leaving 6 bases between them. CDR3 region: CASSGSSNQPQHF. CDR3 DNA: TGTGCCAGCAGTGGTAGTAGCAATCAGCCCCAGCATTTT.

Only a few counts were recorded for this clonotype. J is TRBJ2-7 and V is TRBV2; D perhaps matches TRBD2 (5 bases). The CDR3 is made up of 13 amino acids. CDR1 SNHLY and CDR2 FYNNEI come from the germline V gene. V was trimmed by 3 bases and J by 6 bases, leaving 12 bases between them. CDR3 residues: CASSDSAEGEQYV. The DNA of the CDR3 is TGTGCCAGCAGTGATTCAGCGGAAGGCGAGCAGTACGTC.

The chain links TRBV6-4 to TRBJ1-2; D unclear. V gave up 0 bases and J gave up 2 bases, with 13 bases separating them. The CDR3 is 16 amino acids. The germline V gene encodes CDR1 MRHNA and CDR2 SNTAGT. CDR3 nucleotide sequence: TGTGCCAGCAGTGACTCAAGGAACAGCTTGAACTATGGCTACACCTTC. Translating gives CASSDSRNSLNYGYTF.

The sample holds a few counts of this clonotype. This chain connects TRBV10-1 to TRBJ2-4; D may be TRBD1 (5 bases). CDR3 length equals 13 residues. With 8 bases removed from V and 0 bases from J, the gap between germline ends came to 8 bases. The germline V gene encodes CDR1 WNHNN and CDR2 SYGVQD (reference sequence). Here the CDR3 DNA reads TGCGCCAGCCCGGACATAGCCAAAAACATTCAGTACTTC. Translated, it gives CASPDIAKNIQYF.

The V call is TRBV28, the J call TRBJ1-2; tentative D call: TRBD1 (5 bases). The CDR3 consists of 13 residues. V dropped 3 bases and J dropped 4 bases, with 9 bases sitting between them. From germline, CDR1 is MDHEN and CDR2 SYDVKM. The CDR3 reads CASSLGVGYGYTF. CDR3 nucleotide sequence: TGTGCCAGCAGTTTGGGGGTTGGCTATGGCTACACCTTC.

This clonotype came up a few times. The chain is built from TRBV12-3 or TRBV12-4 and TRBJ1-2; D not certain. This CDR3 has 13 residues. V lost 5 bases and J 5 bases, leaving 12 bases between the germline ends. CDR3 sequence reads: CASSPKLRYGYTF. As DNA, the CDR3 is TGTGCCAGCAGTCCGAAGCTACGGTATGGCTACACCTTC.

The rearrangement uses TRBV12-3 or TRBV12-4 and TRBJ2-1; 13 bases are a match to TRBD2. After removal of 6 bases from V and 8 bases from J, the junction contained 7 bases not matched to a gene. The CDR3 length is 15 residues. This chain's CDR3 is CASSLTGLAGYEQFF. The DNA for the CDR3 is TGTGCCAGCAGCTTAACGGGACTAGCGGGGTATGAGCAGTTCTTC.

CDR3 amino acids: CASSLEAGHSYEQYV. The CDR3 DNA follows: TGTGCCAGCAGCTTAGAGGCAGGGCACTCCTACGAGCAGTACGTC. The rearrangement uses TRBV7-6 and TRBJ2-7; perhaps TRBD1 as D (5 bases). Deletions cut 1 base from V and 0 bases from J, with 10 bases between. The germline CDR1 and CDR2 sequences are SGHVS and FNYEAQ. The CDR3 extends over 15 amino acids.

This clonotype was observed many times. J is TRBJ1-1 and V is TRBV5-1; D unresolved. V was shortened by 4 bases and J by 8 bases, with 18 bases between the two germline ends. Per germline, CDR1 SGHRS and CDR2 YFSETQ. CDR3 length: 14 residues. The CDR3 loop reads CASSTGGQVGEAFF. The DNA of the CDR3 is TGCGCCAGCAGCACTGGAGGGCAGGTTGGAGAAGCTTTCTTT.

A few counts support this clonotype. The chain uses TRBV25-1 and TRBJ1-1; no clear D gene. Germline CDR1 is MGHDK and CDR2 is SYGVNS. The CDR3 is 13 amino acids. Trimming shortened V by 4 bases and J by 0 bases, and 6 bases separated the two germline ends. The chain's CDR3 is CASSAGVNTEAFF. CDR3 coding DNA: TGTGCCAGCAGTGCTGGGGTGAACACTGAAGCTTTCTTT.

This chain connects TRBV4-3 to TRBJ2-6, with 8 bases matching TRBD1. The CDR3 has 18 amino acids. The V gene's germline CDR1 is LGHNA and CDR2 YSLEER. Trimming removed 4 bases from V and 1 base from J; junction bases left unmatched: 9. The CDR3 sequence is CASSPVAGGGSGANVLTF. The CDR3 DNA reads TGCGCCAGCAGCCCAGTCGCAGGGGGCGGGTCTGGGGCCAACGTCCTGACTTTC.

The V and J genes are TRBV7-9 and TRBJ2-3; D gene ambiguous. The V gene lost 5 bases and the J gene lost 3 bases, with 12 bases spanning the gap. CDR3 length equals 14 residues. Germline CDR1 SEHNR, CDR2 FQNEAQ (reference sequence). The CDR3 reads CASSLGRFTDTQYF. CDR3 sequence (DNA): TGTGCCAGCAGCCTAGGGCGATTTACAGATACGCAGTATTTT.

V is TRBV4-3 and J is TRBJ2-7, with D possibly called TRBD1 or TRBD2 (5 bases each). The V gene's germline CDR1 is LGHNA and CDR2 YSLEER. CDR3 length: 16 residues. V lost 4 bases, J lost 0 bases, and 16 bases lay in between. DNA of the CDR3: TGCGCCAGCAGCCCGTCGAGGGGTATGGACTCCTACGAGCAGTACTTC. It yields the protein CASSPSRGMDSYEQYF.

This chain links TRBV5-1 with TRBJ2-7, with a possible D match to TRBD2 (5 bases). Looked up from germline, CDR1 is SGHRS and CDR2 is YFSETQ. This CDR3 comprises 16 residues. The V end was cut by 1 base, the J end by 3 bases, with 17 bases between. The CDR3 loop reads CASSLLPGNGDYEQYF. The DNA for the CDR3 is TGCGCCAGCAGCTTGCTCCCCGGTAACGGGGACTACGAGCAGTACTTC. Full variable domain (outside the CDR3, taken from reference TRBV5-1 and TRBJ2-7): KAGVTQTPRYLIKTRGQQVTLSCSPISGHRSVSWYQQTPGQGLQFLFEYFSETQRNKGNFPGRFSGRQFSNSRSEMNVSTLELGDSALYLCASSLLPGNGDYEQYFGPGTRLTVT.

This chain uses TRBV6-1 with TRBJ1-5, with 9 bases aligning to TRBD1. The CDR3 covers 16 residues. V dropped 7 bases and J dropped 11; count of bases not matched to a gene: 18. CDR1 MNHNS and CDR2 SASEGT come from the germline V gene. As DNA, the CDR3 is TGTGCCAGCATCCGGGACAGGGACCCCGGGGTTGCGTCCCAGCATTTT. Protein sequence: CASIRDRDPGVASQHF.

This clonotype was counted between two and nine times. The chain couples TRBV5-1 to TRBJ2-2; possible D gene TRBD1, 6 bases. Germline-derived CDR1 and CDR2 are SGHRS and YFSETQ. The CDR3 totals 13 residues. Trimming removed 4 bases at V and 7 bases at J, with 11 bases between. As DNA, the CDR3 is TGCGCCAGCAGCCTCTGGGGGCACGGGGAGCTGTTTTTT. Protein product: CASSLWGHGELFF.

The table lists this clonotype with many counts. The chain joins TRBV7-8 to TRBJ2-7, with a weak D call TRBD1 (5 bases). Trimming stripped 6 bases from V and 3 bases from J, with 21 bases between. The CDR3 has 16 amino acids. The germline CDR1 and CDR2 sequences are SGHVS and FQNEAQ. CDR3 protein: CASSVGSGQGSYEQYF. The CDR3 bases are TGTGCCAGCAGTGTGGGTTCCGGTCAGGGAAGCTACGAGCAGTACTTC. Filled out from reference TRBV7-8 and TRBJ2-7, the complete variable domain reads GAGVSQSPRYKVAKRGQDVALRCDPISGHVSLFWYQQALGQGPEFLTYFQNEAQLDKSGLPSDRFFAERPEGSVSTLKIQRTQQEDSAVYLCASSVGSGQGSYEQYFGPGTRLTVT.

The chain links TRBV7-9 to TRBJ1-1; D unclear. Germline values: CDR1 SEHNR, CDR2 FQNEAQ (reference sequence). This CDR3 is 15 amino acids long. The V end lost 4 bases, the J end lost 1 base, and 13 bases lay between the germline ends. The CDR3 spells CASSSPGRKNTEAFF. The CDR3 nucleotides read TGTGCCAGCAGCTCCCCCGGACGGAAGAACACTGAAGCTTTCTTT.

This clonotype was counted a few times. The chain carries TRBV20-1 and TRBJ1-1; no definite D call. The length of the CDR3 is 11 residues. Germline lookup yields CDR1 DFQATT and CDR2 SNEGSKA (reference sequence). V dropped 6 bases and J dropped 5 bases, with 10 bases sitting between them. The CDR3 region has the DNA TGCAGTGCGGGTAGGGATACTGAAGCTTTCTTT. Protein product: CSAGRDTEAFF.

This clonotype was detected only a few times. The genes are TRBV12-3 or TRBV12-4 and TRBJ2-1; TRBD1 aligns across 7 bases. The CDR3 loop spans 15 amino acids. V dropped 2 bases and J dropped 6; count of bases not matched to a gene: 7. The CDR3 loop reads CASSLPPGTANEQFF. DNA of the CDR3: TGTGCCAGCAGTTTACCACCCGGGACAGCCAATGAGCAGTTCTTC.